The 28 T cell receptor beta chains given below trace back to one sample, sequenced in a study of CD8+ T cells in alopecia areata. The treatment: oral pan-JAK inhibitor, 5-10 mg twice daily. Following RNA extraction, reverse transcription yielded cDNA that acted as the sequencing template. Generated by immunoSEQ multiplex PCR, the TCRdb table keeps only in-frame clones and is missing some. The repertoire has 200,000 to 250,000 clones, around 57% of them found once; the top ten carry 1.6%. The sample in question was CD4+ T cells sorted from blood, obtained at week 4, from a patient treated with tofacitinib. These receptors originate from a human donor with alopecia areata.

This clone was observed a handful of times. CDR3 DNA: TGTGCCACCATCGGACAGCTTAGCACAGATACGCAGTATTTT. It translates to CATIGQLSTDTQYF. This chain connects TRBV10-3 to TRBJ2-3, with D perhaps matching TRBD1 (6 bases). The CDR3 length is 14 residues. The V end lost 10 bases, the J end lost 0 bases, and 14 bases lay between the germline ends. Germline V gives CDR1 ENHRY, CDR2 SYGVKD.

The chain couples TRBV29-1 to TRBJ2-7; TRBD2 matches at 8 bases. The germline CDR1 and CDR2 sequences are SQVTM and ANQGSEA. This CDR3 spans 14 amino acids. The junction had 10 bases not matched to a gene; V was cut back by 6 bases and J by 3 bases. CDR3 amino acids: CSVGGGRGNYEQYF. For the CDR3, the DNA is TGCAGCGTCGGGGGGGGACGCGGGAACTACGAGCAGTACTTC.

The V and J genes are TRBV27 and TRBJ1-1, with TRBD1 matching over 7 bases. The CDR3 contains 15 residues. CDR1 is MNHEY, CDR2 SMNVEV, per germline (reference sequence). V was clipped by 6 bases and J by 4 bases; unmatched bases: 11. CDR3 loop: CASSSGQVTITEAFF. CDR3 nucleotides: TGTGCCAGCAGCTCTGGACAGGTCACTATCACTGAAGCTTTCTTT.

V and J are TRBV4-1 and TRBJ2-3; the match to TRBD1 covers 7 bases. The junction had 6 bases not matched to a gene; V was cut back by 3 bases and J by 3 bases. The V gene's germline CDR1 is MGHRA and CDR2 YSYEKL. The CDR3 has 15 residues. The CDR3 nucleotides are TGCGCCAGCAGCCAGCCCGACAGGGAAACAGATACGCAGTATTTT. Translation gives CASSQPDRETDTQYF.

This clone came up a few times. Within the sample, other DNA sequences also encode this same CDR3. In nucleotides, the CDR3 is TGCAGCGTTGATGTTGGTGGCTACACCTTC. This sequence encodes CSVDVGGYTF. This sequence joins TRBV29-1 and TRBJ1-2; D is unclear. CDR1 and CDR2 (germline): SQVTM, ANQGSEA. The CDR3 runs 10 residues. V was pared by 3 bases and J by 7 bases, with 6 bases between.

The chain recombines TRBV29-1 with TRBJ2-3, with D perhaps matching TRBD2 (6 bases). The CDR3 runs to 15 residues. V was trimmed by 7 bases and J by 5 bases, leaving 22 bases between them. Germline-derived CDR1 and CDR2 are SQVTM and ANQGSEA. This CDR3 is CSAGGNLDSKDTQYF. The CDR3 DNA sequence: TGCAGCGCCGGGGGAAATTTAGACAGTAAAGATACGCAGTATTTT.

This clone was detected only a few times. The CDR3: CAWRISYGYTF. CDR3 bases: TGTGCCTGGAGGATTTCTTATGGCTACACCTTC. The rearrangement links TRBV30 to TRBJ1-2, with D unclear. Germline assignment: CDR1 GTSNPN and CDR2 SVGIG (reference sequence). This CDR3 is 11 amino acids long. The germline V and J ends were trimmed by 3 bases and 5 bases, with 7 bases remaining between them.

A few counts support this clone. The chain uses TRBV29-1 and TRBJ2-7, with unresolved D. V dropped 7 bases and J dropped 4 bases, with 17 bases sitting between them. In germline, CDR1 is SQVTM, CDR2 ANQGSEA. The CDR3 covers 13 residues. Here the CDR3 reads CSATLLGRYEQYF. Here the CDR3 DNA reads TGCAGCGCCACCCTCCTAGGACGTTACGAGCAGTACTTC.

This clone was recorded a few times. The chain carries TRBV19 and TRBJ1-2, with TRBD1 matching over 9 bases. This CDR3 is 13 amino acids long. The V and J ends lost 9 bases and 0 bases, in that order; junction bases with no gene match: 2. Germline CDR1 LNHDA, CDR2 SQIVND (reference sequence). DNA of the CDR3: TGTGCCAGCCGGGACAGGGCTAACTATGGCTACACCTTC. As protein: CASRDRANYGYTF.

The V gene is TRBV28, the J gene TRBJ1-2; 9 nucleotides agree with TRBD1. The germline V gene encodes CDR1 MDHEN and CDR2 SYDVKM. This CDR3 has 14 amino acids. Trimming at V came to 4 bases and at J to 3 bases, leaving 3 bases not matched to a gene. The CDR3 here is CASSWDRADYGYTF. The CDR3 DNA is TGTGCCAGCAGTTGGGACAGGGCGGACTATGGCTACACCTTC.

A few counts support this clone. This chain joins TRBV29-1 and TRBJ1-1; D is unresolved. Germline CDR1 is SQVTM and CDR2 is ANQGSEA. The CDR3 totals 12 residues. The V gene lost 4 bases and the J gene lost 3 bases, with 9 bases spanning the gap. The CDR3 loop is CSVVGFHTEAFF. The CDR3 DNA reads TGCAGCGTTGTGGGGTTCCACACTGAAGCTTTCTTT.

In its sample, this clone was seen once. The rearrangement uses TRBV7-2 and TRBJ1-6; D gene uncertain. There are 16 residues in the CDR3. Germline-derived CDR1 and CDR2 are SGHTA and FQGNSA. The germline V and J ends were trimmed by 2 bases and 5 bases, with 13 bases remaining between them. The CDR3 region has the DNA TGTGCCAGCAGCTTAAGTTCCGCCGCCCATAATTCACCCCTCCACTTT. Protein product: CASSLSSAAHNSPLHF. Looking up the rest from reference TRBV7-2 and TRBJ1-6 gives the full variable domain: GAGVSQSPSNKVTEKGKDVELRCDPISGHTALYWYRQSLGQGLEFLIYFQGNSAPDKSGLPSDRFSAERTGGSVSTLTIQRTQQEDSAVYLCASSLSSAAHNSPLHFGNGTRLTVT.

The genes are TRBV25-1 and TRBJ1-2, with 11 bases lining up with TRBD1. CDR3 length: 13 residues. V was clipped by 7 bases and J by 7 bases; unmatched bases: 5. CDR1 and CDR2 from the germline V gene are MGHDK and SYGVNS. CDR3 nucleotide sequence: TGTGCCAGCAATAAGGGACAGGGGGGTGGCTACACCTTC. This translates into CASNKGQGGGYTF.

The V gene is TRBV25-1, the J gene TRBJ2-7; no definite D call. Looked up from germline, CDR1 is MGHDK and CDR2 is SYGVNS. Trimming removed 1 base at V and 7 bases at J, with 5 bases between. This CDR3 is built from 11 residues. Here the CDR3 reads CASSEFLEQYF. CDR3 coding DNA: TGTGCCAGCAGTGAATTCTTAGAGCAGTACTTC.

V gene TRBV4-3 combines with J gene TRBJ1-2; TRBD1 agrees at 8 bases. V trimming: 1 base; J trimming: 8 bases; junction bases outside the gene matches: 12. The germline V gene encodes CDR1 LGHNA and CDR2 YSLEER. The CDR3 has 16 residues. The CDR3 loop is CASSQVGQGFISGYTF. The CDR3 coding sequence is TGCGCCAGCAGCCAAGTCGGACAGGGATTCATTTCAGGCTACACCTTC.

The sample holds a few counts of this clone. The chain couples TRBV10-3 to TRBJ2-7, with 7 positions matching TRBD1. Germline V gene sequence: CDR1 ENHRY, CDR2 SYGVKD. CDR3 length: 16 amino acids. J lost 2 bases, V lost 4 bases, and 11 bases had no gene match. For the CDR3, the DNA is TGTGCCATCAGTGGGGCTACCGGGACAGCGGCCTACGAGCAGTACTTC. This encodes CAISGATGTAAYEQYF.

The chain carries TRBV7-6 and TRBJ1-1; D not certain. Trimming shortened V by 1 base and J by 0 bases, and 15 bases separated the two germline ends. This CDR3 is built from 17 residues. Germline-derived CDR1 and CDR2 are SGHVS and FNYEAQ. The CDR3 region has the DNA TGTGCCAGCAGCTTAGGATTGGGCAGTAAGGTGAACACTGAAGCTTTCTTT. Amino acids: CASSLGLGSKVNTEAFF.

This clone was counted many times. This chain links TRBV30 with TRBJ2-5; D gene ambiguous. The CDR3 length is 11 residues. Germline CDR1 is GTSNPN and CDR2 is SVGIG (reference sequence). V was cut by 0 bases and J by 7 bases, with 6 bases left in between. The CDR3, as DNA: TGTGCCTGGAGTGTAGAGGTGACCCAGTACTTC. Translation gives CAWSVEVTQYF.

The rearrangement links TRBV4-3 to TRBJ1-2; D gene ambiguous. Between the trimmed V and J ends, which lost 0 bases and 3 bases, there was a span of 11 bases. Germline CDR1 and CDR2: LGHNA and YSLEER. The CDR3 has 15 residues. The CDR3, as DNA: TGCGCCAGCAGCCAAGATGTCCGATTCGACTATGGCTACACCTTC. This codes for CASSQDVRFDYGYTF.

This clone was seen once. The V call is TRBV6-6, the J call TRBJ1-1; 7 bases map to TRBD1. The V segment lost 6 bases and the J segment 4 bases; nucleotides outside the gene matches: 2. The CDR3 is 12 residues long. Germline assignment: CDR1 MNHNY and CDR2 SVGAGI (reference sequence). In DNA, the CDR3 is TGTGCCAGCAGGGGACAGCTCACTGAAGCTTTCTTT. Protein product: CASRGQLTEAFF.

This clone is medium-sized by share. V usage is TRBV7-3 and J usage is TRBJ2-2; the D is unclear. Germline V CDR1 and CDR2: SGHTA, FQGTGA. Trimming pared 5 bases from V and 1 base from J, leaving 8 bases between. The CDR3 consists of 14 residues. The CDR3 DNA reads TGTGCCAGCAGCCCGAGTCTGAACACCGGGGAGCTGTTTTTT. Translated, it gives CASSPSLNTGELFF.

DNA of the CDR3: TGTGCCAGCAGCTCCTTTGGGGGAGTACGTGACTCTGGGGCCAACGTCCTGACTTTC. It encodes CASSSFGGVRDSGANVLTF. The V gene is TRBV7-9, the J gene TRBJ2-6, with D possibly called TRBD1 or TRBD2 (5 bases each). In germline, CDR1 is SEHNR, CDR2 FQNEAQ (reference sequence). V was trimmed by 4 bases and J by 0 bases, leaving 19 bases between them. CDR3 length: 19 residues.

The chain uses TRBV1 and TRBJ1-1; TRBD1, the table's D call, lacks a check against the DNA. TRBV1 is a listed pseudogene. This CDR3 is 17 amino acids long. This CDR3 is CTSSRTGGARRDTEAFF. CDR3 in DNA: TGCACCAGCAGCCGGACAGGGGGCGCGAGGAGGGACACTGAAGCTTTCTTT.

The chain recombines TRBV11-3 with TRBJ2-7; TRBD1 aligns across 7 bases. Germline V CDR1 and CDR2: SGHNT, YENEEA. This CDR3 has 12 residues. V lost 6 bases, J lost 7 bases, and 6 bases stayed unmatched. The CDR3 DNA reads TGTGCCAGCAGGGAGACAGGGAAAGAGCAGTACTTC. The encoded protein is CASRETGKEQYF. The whole variable domain, remainder taken from reference TRBV11-3 and TRBJ2-7, is EAGVVQSPRYKIIEKKQPVAFWCNPISGHNTLYWYLQNLGQGPELLIRYENEEAVDDSQLPKDRFSAERLKGVDSTLKIQPAELGDSAVYLCASRETGKEQYFGPGTRLTVT.

Regarding this clone: This may be a read error, as it is one base from a much larger clone. The chain joins TRBV4-2 to TRBJ2-7; unclear D gene. Germline CDR1 LGHNA, CDR2 YNFKEQ. CDR3 length: 16 residues. Trimming cost V 0 bases and J 0 bases, with 12 bases left between them. The chain's CDR3 is CASSQDFTASSYEQYF. Here the CDR3 DNA reads TGTGCCAGCAGCCAAGATTTTACAGCGAGCTCCTACGAGCAGTACTTC.

Here the CDR3 reads CASSQNSGANVLTF. The CDR3 DNA sequence: TGTGCCAGCAGCCAAAACTCTGGGGCCAACGTCCTGACTTTC. The gene calls are TRBV7-3 and TRBJ2-6; no clear D gene. V was shortened by 5 bases and J by 0 bases, with 5 bases between the two germline ends. CDR3 size: 14 residues. Germline V gives CDR1 SGHTA, CDR2 FQGTGA.

This clone appeared a single time. This sequence joins TRBV4-3 and TRBJ1-2; a weak D match, TRBD1 (6 bases). The CDR3 spans 15 residues. Germline V gives CDR1 LGHNA, CDR2 YSLEER. V lost 4 bases to trimming and J lost 6 bases, with 18 bases between them. The CDR3 nucleotides read TGCGCCAGCAGCCTAGGGGGGGGTCGAGGAGATGGCTACACCTTC. Translation gives CASSLGGGRGDGYTF.

The J gene is TRBJ2-1, the V gene TRBV10-3; the D gene is possibly TRBD1 (6 bases). The V gene lost 7 bases and the J gene lost 1 base, with 11 bases spanning the gap. The germline V gene has CDR1 ENHRY and CDR2 SYGVKD. This CDR3 is built from 14 residues. This chain's CDR3 is CAITTGPSYNEQFF. The CDR3 coding sequence is TGTGCCATCACGACAGGCCCTTCCTACAATGAGCAGTTCTTC.